This T cell receptor beta chain comes out of a study of T cell clones after liver transplantation (dated by TCRdb to 2018 to 2020). Regarding the complete study: Samples were obtained from ITN030ST, a randomized trial in which withdrawal of immunosuppression was attempted within 2 years of liver transplantation. Donor-reactive T cell clones were identified using TCRbeta sequencing after a pre-transplant mixed lymphocyte reaction and were then followed in post-transplant blood. Third party-reactive TCRbeta sequences from pre-transplant MLRs were also identified as an antigen-independent comparator for donor-reactive sequences. Of the eight recipients, a few were HCV-positive, while the remaining recipients had been transplanted for non-autoimmune, non-viral indications. Subjects received no induction therapy and standard immunosuppression until randomization at 12-24 months post-transplant. Tolerance was defined as complete withdrawal of immunosuppression for at least one year without a rise in liver enzymes beyond twice the upper limit of normal. Blood samples were collected pre-transplant, pre-randomization before withdrawal, and post-randomization after either complete withdrawal or failed withdrawal. The study cohort included 8 liver transplant recipients, of whom 3 were classified as tolerant and 5 as non-tolerant.

Using immunoSEQ, frozen genomic DNA was subjected to high-throughput TCRbeta CDR3 sequencing, a process that included PCR amplification, mapping, bias correction and internal controls. In the authors' own workflow: Only productive rearrangements were retained, and each unique TCRbeta sequence was defined by its CDR3 nucleotide sequence together with its V and J gene. For classification of a sequence as donor-reactive, at least 5-fold expansion in CFSE-low cells relative to unstimulated pre-transplant cells and a frequency of at least 0.01% were required. Minimum frequency thresholds were set for each subject on the basis of the unstimulated sample with the lowest template count, so that a detection power of at least 90% was ensured. Jensen-Shannon divergence between the top 1000 TCRbeta sequences post-transplant and pre-transplant was used to measure repertoire turnover. Two-sided Fisher's exact tests were used to test for changes in the detection of donor-reactive sequences. TCRdb limited this immuneACCESS table to in-frame rearrangements with V and J called. A share of clones is missing; checked studies link under half to unresolved V genes, and the rest is unexplained. The DNA was the basis for D and trimming; V, J and clone size are from that table. This sample is represented by under 60,000 clones; around 70% of them were singletons. The ten largest clones take up more than 7.5% of the sample.

Results the study describes overall, beyond this receptor: Conclusions were preliminary, limited by small, heterogeneous patient numbers and non-standardized post-transplant time points. Donor-reactive sequences declined more than third party-reactive ones, suggesting partial antigen-specific deletion unrelated to withdrawal success. After accounting for repertoire turnover, donor-reactive detection was significantly reduced in 7 of 8 subjects for CD4 and 8 of 8 for CD8. Since no allograft tissue specimens were available, donor-reactive T cells may have migrated into the graft instead of being deleted. In most of the 8 subjects, regardless of tolerance or HCV status, circulating donor-reactive CD4 TCRbeta sequences dropped significantly post-transplant. In two subjects, low numbers of available donor cells limited the measurable donor-reactive repertoire.

Unstimulated PBMCs, after thawing, were stained for CD3, CD4 and CD8 and then FACS-sorted into CD3+CD4+ and CD3+CD8+ populations. Each of the 8 studied subjects was randomized to immunosuppression withdrawal. The Qiagen DNeasy Blood and Tissue Kit was used to isolate genomic DNA. This clone was detected only a few times. Its antigen target is currently unknown. Base qualities are not recorded, but no much larger clone differs from it by a single base. The CDR3 numbers 15 residues from cysteine through phenylalanine. Solely the CDR3 DNA is kept, with 45 bases framed from the first base. CDR1 and CDR2, looked up from the germline V gene, are MDHEN and SYDVKM. V is cut back by 5 bases and J by 6 bases, with 8 bases in the junction unmatched.

Sequenced material: CD4+ T cells from blood, taken at the 22-month timepoint. The origin of this receptor is a human patient who received a liver transplant. After a transplant, some T cells may have been passed on by the graft donor. The rearrangement combines TRBV28 with TRBJ1-5, and 9 junctional nucleotides match TRBD1. The bases are TGTGCCAGCAGTGGTCGGACAGGGGTATTTCAGCCCCAGCATTTT. Translated, it reads CASSGRTGVFQPQHF. Reference TRBV28 and TRBJ1-5 genes cover what lies past the CDR3, so the full variable domain is DVKVTQSSRYLVKRTGEKVFLECVQDMDHENMFWYRQDPGLGLRLIYFSYDVKMKEKGDIPEGYSVSREKKERFSLILESASTNQTSMYLCASSGRTGVFQPQHFGDGTRLSIL.